The sample holds a few counts of the clone carrying this TCR beta chain. Its antigen remains unknown. The source of the sample is a study of cytomegalovirus exposure and HLA in healthy donors. Study results and caveats: A later analysis showed that HLA-associated TCR beta chains had undergone more clonal expansion than equally common others. Confirmation in vitro established that a few CMV-associated chains were specific for CMV antigens. Looking again later, the authors saw that most CMV-associated TCR beta chains seemed HLA-restricted.

V was pared by 5 bases and J by 1 base, with 0 bases of the junction left unmatched. Germline loops: CDR1 KGHSH, CDR2 LQKENI. This CDR3 contains 14 residues. There were likely unrecorded immune exposures, though donors were nominally healthy when sampled. The PCR used 60 Vbeta and 13 Jbeta primers. The data were produced by immunoSEQ multiplex PCR, yet TCRdb's version contains in-frame clones alone and is incomplete. Here the sample spans fewer than 250,000 clones, around 76% being singletons. The chain employs TRBV18 and TRBJ2-7; the match to TRBD2 covers 12 bases. The TCR sequence derives from a man younger than 30 in good health and CMV-seronegative. The sample taken for sequencing was PBMCs. The CDR3 is CASSTSGGSYEQYF. CDR3 DNA sequence: TGTGCCAGCTCAACTAGCGGGGGGTCCTACGAGCAGTACTTC.